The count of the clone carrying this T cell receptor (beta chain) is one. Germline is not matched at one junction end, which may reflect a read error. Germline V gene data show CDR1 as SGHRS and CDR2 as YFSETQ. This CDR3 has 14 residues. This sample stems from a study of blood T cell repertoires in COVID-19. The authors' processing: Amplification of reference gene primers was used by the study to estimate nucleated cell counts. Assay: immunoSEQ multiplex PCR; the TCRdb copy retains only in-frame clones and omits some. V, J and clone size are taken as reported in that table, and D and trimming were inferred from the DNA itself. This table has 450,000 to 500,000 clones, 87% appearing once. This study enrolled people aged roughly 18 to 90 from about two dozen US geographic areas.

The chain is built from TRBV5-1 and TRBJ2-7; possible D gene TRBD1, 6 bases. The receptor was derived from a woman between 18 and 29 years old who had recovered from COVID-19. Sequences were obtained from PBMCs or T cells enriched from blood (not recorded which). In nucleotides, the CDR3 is TGCGCCAGCAGCGTGGACAGTTCGCTCTACCAGCAGTACTTC. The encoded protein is CASSVDSSLYQQYF.